The 15 T cell receptor beta chains below were found in one sample sequenced in a study of blood T cells in healthy people across ages. The second PCR ran roughly 6 to 11 cycles with a sample-barcoded 5' primer and J-beta primers. TCRdb re-called the 5' RACE reads through MiXCR, storing one row per CDR3 protein. The sample has around 1,000,000 distinct CDR3 sequences; under 30% are singletons. In addition, the sample was reused for a study of T cells of mothers and their children.

The sample consisted of blood. These TCRs come from a girl aged 2 to 9 in good health.

This clonotype has just a few counts. One end of the junction fails to match germline, which may point to a read error. This chain joins TRBV29-1 and TRBJ2-7; tentative D call: TRBD1 (6 bases). The J call is uncertain, as TRBJ2-1 better fits the DNA end. The CDR3 extends over 14 amino acids. Germline V gene data show CDR1 as SQVTM and CDR2 as ANQGSEA. The CDR3 region has the DNA TGCAGTGTTGAAGTCTCGTTAGGGGGCAATGAGCAGTTCTTC. This sequence encodes CSVEVSLGGNEQFF.

This clonotype came up a few times. This sequence joins TRBV28 and TRBJ2-5, with D hard to call. The germline V gene has CDR1 MDHEN and CDR2 SYDVKM. The CDR3 is 14 amino acids. Trimming stripped 6 bases from V and 4 bases from J, with 15 bases between. For the CDR3, the DNA is TGTGCCAGCAGCGTGACGGCGATCACAGAGACCCAGTACTTC. Translation: CASSVTAITETQYF. The full variable domain, in which reference TRBV28 and TRBJ2-5 provide the parts outside the CDR3, is DVKVTQSSRYLVKRTGEKVFLECVQDMDHENMFWYRQDPGLGLRLIYFSYDVKMKEKGDIPEGYSVSREKKERFSLILESASTNQTSMYLCASSVTAITETQYFGPGTRLLVL.

This clonotype was counted a few times. This sequence joins TRBV7-3 and TRBJ2-3; D assignment may be TRBD1 or TRBD2 (6 bases each). V was trimmed by 5 bases and J by 0 bases, leaving 18 bases between them. This CDR3 has 17 amino acids. Germline V lookup: CDR1 SGHTA, CDR2 FQGTGA. CDR3 sequence: CASSTPTGATSTDTQYF. CDR3 sequence (DNA): TGTGCCAGCAGCACCCCGACGGGGGCCACTAGCACAGATACGCAGTATTTT.

The chain has TRBV12-5 and TRBJ1-2; TRBD1 matches 8 bases. In germline, CDR1 is LGHNT, CDR2 FRNRAP. With V trimmed by 6 bases and J by 4 bases, 10 bases remained unmatched. The CDR3 extends over 15 amino acids. The DNA of the CDR3 is TGTGCTAGTGGCCTGAACCCGGGACAGGTCTATGGCTACACCTTC. Translating gives CASGLNPGQVYGYTF.

V usage is TRBV4-3 and J usage is TRBJ2-6; a weak D match, TRBD1 (5 bases). The V gene's germline CDR1 is LGHNA and CDR2 YSLEER. The CDR3 covers 18 residues. V was trimmed by 6 bases and J by 0 bases, leaving 18 bases between them. CDR3 sequence (DNA): TGCGCCAGCAGTCGAATCGCTTTTACAGGCTCTGGGGCCAACGTCCTGACTTTC. It encodes CASSRIAFTGSGANVLTF.

There are a few counts of this clonotype. The chain couples TRBV7-9 to TRBJ1-2, with a weak D call TRBD1 (5 bases). This CDR3 contains 16 residues. V dropped 1 base and J dropped 5 bases, with 17 bases sitting between them. The germline gives CDR1 SEHNR, CDR2 FQNEAQ (reference sequence). The CDR3 spells CASSLVGRGASYGYTF. CDR3 sequence (DNA): TGTGCCAGCAGCTTAGTAGGTCGAGGGGCCTCATATGGCTACACCTTC.

The CDR3 loop reads CASSTQGPYNEQFF. The CDR3 DNA is TGTGCCAGTAGTACACAGGGGCCCTACAATGAGCAGTTCTTC. The rearrangement joins TRBV19 to TRBJ2-1, with 7 bases that match TRBD1. V trimming: 4 bases; J trimming: 2 bases; junction bases outside the gene matches: 2. Germline V gene sequence: CDR1 LNHDA, CDR2 SQIVND (reference sequence). This CDR3 region has 14 residues.

The chain employs TRBV7-8 and TRBJ1-2; 7 nucleotides agree with TRBD1. In germline, CDR1 is SGHVS, CDR2 FQNEAQ. The junction had 12 bases not matched to a gene; V was cut back by 5 bases and J by 6 bases. This CDR3 is built from 15 residues. The CDR3 sequence: CASSTYRGGSDGYTF. DNA for the CDR3: TGTGCCAGCAGCACTTACAGGGGCGGGTCGGATGGCTACACCTTC.

Regarding this clonotype: This CDR3 fails to terminate in the conserved phenylalanine or tryptophan, so it likely reflects a read error. The gene calls are TRBV7-9 and TRBJ2-5; 10 nucleotides match TRBD2. Near its end, the DNA agrees better with TRBJ2-1, so the J call may be wrong. Germline values: CDR1 SEHNR, CDR2 FQNEAQ (reference sequence). This CDR3 is 18 amino acids long. This CDR3 is CASSLFNLSGRTYNEQFL. CDR3 DNA: TGTGCCAGCAGCTTATTTAACCTTAGCGGGAGGACCTACAATGAGCAGTTCCTC.

This clonotype was seen more than once but under ten times. V gene TRBV3-1 combines with J gene TRBJ1-5, with 9 bases matching TRBD1. The CDR3 sequence is 15 residues long. CDR1 and CDR2 (germline): LGHDT, YNNKEL (reference sequence). V was pared by 3 bases and J by 7 bases, with 7 bases of the junction left unmatched. The DNA for the CDR3 is TGTGCCAGCAGCCATGGGGACAGGGAATTGCAGCCCCAGCATTTT. Translation: CASSHGDRELQPQHF.

V gene TRBV27 combines with J gene TRBJ2-7, with 11 positions matching TRBD2. The V gene's germline CDR1 is MNHEY and CDR2 SMNVEV (reference sequence). The CDR3 loop spans 20 amino acids. The J segment lost 0 bases and the V segment lost 0 bases, leaving 13 bases of the junction unmatched. The chain's CDR3 is CASSLSVGLAGGLGSYEQYF. The CDR3 bases are TGTGCCAGCAGTTTATCGGTGGGGCTAGCGGGAGGCCTGGGCTCCTACGAGCAGTACTTC.

The chain uses TRBV29-1 and TRBJ2-5, with 7 bases fitting TRBD1. The tail of the sequence fits TRBJ2-7 better, so the J call may be wrong. The germline CDR1 and CDR2 sequences are SQVTM and ANQGSEA. This CDR3 has 12 amino acids. CDR3 region: CSVTRQGGEQYF. In DNA, the CDR3 is TGCAGCGTTACACGACAGGGCGGCGAGCAGTACTTC.

This clonotype was counted between two and nine times. V gene TRBV7-9 combines with J gene TRBJ1-4; 12 bases are shared with TRBD1. CDR3 length: 17 amino acids. The J segment lost 8 bases and the V segment lost 7 bases, leaving 14 bases of the junction unmatched. CDR1 is SEHNR and CDR2 is FQNEAQ in the germline V gene (reference sequence). CDR3 coding DNA: TGTGCCAGCAACGGGACAGGGGGCGAAGATATAGGGGAAAAACTGTTTTTT. Its protein product is CASNGTGGEDIGEKLFF.

V gene TRBV7-8 combines with J gene TRBJ2-1; 10 positions match TRBD2. The CDR3 runs 17 residues. Trimming cost V 1 base and J 8 bases; bases outside gene matches: 11. Germline V gene data show CDR1 as SGHVS and CDR2 as FQNEAQ. CDR3 DNA sequence: TGTGCCAGCAGCTTAGGGAGGTGGCCTAGCGGGAGCGATGAGCAGTTCTTC. It translates to CASSLGRWPSGSDEQFF. The whole variable domain, remainder taken from reference TRBV7-8 and TRBJ2-1, is GAGVSQSPRYKVAKRGQDVALRCDPISGHVSLFWYQQALGQGPEFLTYFQNEAQLDKSGLPSDRFFAERPEGSVSTLKIQRTQQEDSAVYLCASSLGRWPSGSDEQFFGPGTRLTVL.

In this sample, this clonotype turned up a few times. This sequence joins TRBV4-2 and TRBJ2-7; 10 bases fit TRBD2. J lost 3 bases, V lost 1 base, and 6 bases had no gene match. This CDR3 is 16 amino acids long. Germline lookup yields CDR1 LGHNA and CDR2 YNFKEQ. CDR3 sequence: CASSQGASGGYYEQYF. The CDR3 DNA follows: TGTGCCAGCAGCCAAGGGGCTAGCGGGGGTTACTACGAGCAGTACTTC.